This entry concerns a single TCR beta chain. Trimming removed 2 bases from V and 8 bases from J; junction bases left unmatched: 8. Germline CDR1 is SGHTA and CDR2 is FQGNSA. The CDR3 is made up of 16 amino acids. The data belong to a study of cytomegalovirus exposure and HLA in healthy donors. In the PCR, 60 Vbeta and 13 Jbeta primers were used. Sequencing was performed with immunoSEQ multiplex PCR; in TCRdb, only in-frame clones are kept and a portion is missing. The sample carries 85,000 to 100,000 clones, around 60% recorded once. The chain has TRBV7-2 and TRBJ2-1; 11 bases agree with TRBD2. The TCR sequence derives from a man between 60 and 75 years old in good health and CMV-seronegative. The sample taken for sequencing was PBMCs. Here the CDR3 DNA reads TGTGCCAGCAGCTTAATCTTAGCGGGAGGGGGAGATGAGCAGTTCTTC. Its protein is CASSLILAGGGDEQFF.